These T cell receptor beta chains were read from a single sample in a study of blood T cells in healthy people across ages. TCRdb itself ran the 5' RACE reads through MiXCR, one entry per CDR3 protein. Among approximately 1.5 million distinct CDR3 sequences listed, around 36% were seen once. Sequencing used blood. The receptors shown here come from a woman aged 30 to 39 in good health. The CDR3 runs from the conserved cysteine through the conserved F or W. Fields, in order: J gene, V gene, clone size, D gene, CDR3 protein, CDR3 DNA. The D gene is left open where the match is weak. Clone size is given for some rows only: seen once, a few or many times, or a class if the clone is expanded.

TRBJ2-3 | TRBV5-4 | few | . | CASSLGPPSTDTQYF | TGTGCCAGCAGCTTGGGCCCACCTAGCACAGATACGCAGTATTTT
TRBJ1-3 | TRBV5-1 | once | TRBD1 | CASSSPQGAHSGNTIYF | TGCGCCAGCAGCTCTCCACAGGGGGCCCACTCTGGAAACACCATATATTTT
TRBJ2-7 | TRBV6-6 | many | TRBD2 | CASGQAGNEQYF | TGTGCCAGCGGGCAAGCGGGAAACGAGCAGTACTTC
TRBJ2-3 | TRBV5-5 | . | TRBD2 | CASSLRPSGERFISDTQYF | TGTGCCAGCAGCTTGAGGCCTAGCGGGGAGAGATTTATATCAGATACGCAGTATTTT
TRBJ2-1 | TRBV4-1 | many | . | CASSRPGLSDYNEQFF | TGCGCCAGCAGCCGCCCGGGTCTTTCCGACTACAATGAGCAGTTCTTC
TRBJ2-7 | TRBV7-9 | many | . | CASSLVEYEQYF | TGTGCCAGCAGCTTAGTTGAGTACGAGCAGTACTTC
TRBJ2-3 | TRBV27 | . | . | CASSSGGLRRVISDTQYF | TGTGCCAGCAGCTCTGGGGGCCTCCGGCGGGTAATTTCAGATACGCAGTATTTT
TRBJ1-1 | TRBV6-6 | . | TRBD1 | CASRPRDRVNTEAFF | TGTGCCAGCAGACCAAGGGACAGGGTGAACACTGAAGCTTTCTTT
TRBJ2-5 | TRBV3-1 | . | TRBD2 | CASSYLTGGLFQETQYF | TGTGCCAGCAGCTACTTAACGGGGGGGCTCTTCCAAGAGACCCAGTACTTC
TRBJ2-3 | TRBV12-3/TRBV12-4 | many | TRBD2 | CASSPGGGSTDTQYF | TGTGCCAGCAGCCCGGGCGGGGGTAGCACAGATACGCAGTATTTT
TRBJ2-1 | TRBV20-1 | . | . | CSARDRSYNEQFF | TGCAGTGCTAGAGATCGGAGTTACAATGAGCAGTTCTTC
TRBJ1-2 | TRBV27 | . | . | CASSPQTGNYGYTF | TGTGCCAGCAGTCCCCAAACGGGTAACTATGGCTACACCTTC
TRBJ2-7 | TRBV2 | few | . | CASSEEWGVEQYF | TGTGCCAGCAGTGAAGAGTGGGGGGTCGAGCAGTACTTC
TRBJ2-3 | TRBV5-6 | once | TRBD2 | CASSLDPGTRIPSTQYF | TGTGCCAGCAGCTTGGACCCGGGGACTAGAATACCCAGTACGCAGTATTTT
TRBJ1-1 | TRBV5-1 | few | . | CASSLEGFTEAFF | TGCGCCAGCAGCTTGGAGGGGTTTACTGAAGCTTTCTTT
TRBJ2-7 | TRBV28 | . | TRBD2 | CASETREGNYEQYF | TGTGCCAGCGAAACGCGGGAGGGGAACTACGAGCAGTACTTC
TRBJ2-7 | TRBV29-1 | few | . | CSVPGLAYERYF | TGCAGCGTGCCGGGACTGGCCTACGAGCGGTACTTC
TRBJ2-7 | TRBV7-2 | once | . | CASSLIWSRGTYEQYF | TGTGCCAGCAGCTTAATCTGGAGCAGGGGAACCTACGAGCAGTACTTC
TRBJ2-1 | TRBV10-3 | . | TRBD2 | CAISAGTSGKEEQFF | TGTGCCATCTCCGCCGGGACTAGCGGGAAAGAGGAGCAGTTCTTC
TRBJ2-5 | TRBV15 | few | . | CATSRDMGGTTQYF | TGTGCCACCAGCAGAGATATGGGAGGCACGACCCAGTACTTC
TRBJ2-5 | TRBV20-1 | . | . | CSARLVGVPRQETQHF | TGCAGTGCTAGATTAGTTGGGGTCCCCCGACAAGAGACCCAGCACTTC
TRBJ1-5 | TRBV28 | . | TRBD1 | CASRESQGDNQPQHF | TGTGCCAGCAGGGAGTCACAGGGGGATAATCAGCCCCAGCATTTT
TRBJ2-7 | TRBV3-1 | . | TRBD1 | CASSQGLDRGREQYF | TGTGCCAGCAGCCAAGGTCTGGACAGGGGGCGCGAGCAGTACTTC
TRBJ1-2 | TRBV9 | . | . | CASSPGGVHGYTF | TGTGCCAGCAGCCCCGGGGGGGTCCATGGCTACACCTTC
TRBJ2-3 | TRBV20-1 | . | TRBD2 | CSATTSGLADTQYF | TGCAGTGCAACGACTAGCGGACTTGCGGATACGCAGTATTTT
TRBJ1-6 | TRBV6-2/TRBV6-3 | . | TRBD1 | CASSTRTGYLSPLHF | TGTGCCAGCAGTACCCGGACAGGTTATTTGTCACCCCTCCACTTT
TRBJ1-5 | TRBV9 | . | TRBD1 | CASSAETGDHNQPQHF | TGTGCCAGCAGCGCTGAGACAGGGGATCACAATCAGCCCCAGCATTTT
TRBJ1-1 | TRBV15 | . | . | CATSRDQGGVDEAFF | TGTGCCACCAGCAGAGATCAGGGAGGGGTGGATGAAGCTTTCTTT
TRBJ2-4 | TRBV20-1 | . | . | CSAREGSSWHKNIQYF | TGCAGTGCGAGAGAGGGGTCTAGCTGGCACAAAAACATTCAGTACTTC
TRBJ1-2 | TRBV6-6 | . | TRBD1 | CASSHGDSPLFYGYTF | TGTGCCAGCAGCCACGGGGACAGCCCTCTTTTCTATGGCTACACCTTC
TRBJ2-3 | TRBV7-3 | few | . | CASSSDRDTTDTQYF | TGTGCCAGCAGCTCGGACCGGGACACCACAGATACGCAGTATTTT
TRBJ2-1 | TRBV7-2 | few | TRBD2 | CASSLAASGGILREQFF | TGTGCCAGCAGCTTAGCGGCTAGCGGGGGGATTTTACGTGAGCAGTTCTTC
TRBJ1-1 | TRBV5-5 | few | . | CASSLDVSPRTANTEAFF | TGTGCCAGCAGCTTGGACGTCTCCCCCCGGACGGCGAACACTGAAGCTTTCTTT
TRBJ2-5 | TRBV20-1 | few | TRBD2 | CSARAFNLAAQETQYF | TGCAGTGCTAGAGCGTTTAATCTAGCGGCACAAGAGACCCAGTACTTC
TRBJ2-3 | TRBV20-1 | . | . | CSARETARGDTQYF | TGCAGTGCTAGAGAGACTGCCCGGGGGGATACGCAGTATTTT
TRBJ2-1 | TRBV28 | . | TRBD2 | CASSFRTSGIKGEQFF | TGTGCCAGCAGTTTTAGGACTAGCGGGATTAAGGGTGAGCAGTTCTTC
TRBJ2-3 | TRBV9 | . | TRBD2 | CVSMAGEGDTQYF | TGTGTCAGCATGGCGGGGGAAGGAGATACGCAGTATTTT
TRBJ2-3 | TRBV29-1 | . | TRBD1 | CSVSTGGADTQYF | TGCAGCGTTAGCACAGGGGGCGCAGATACGCAGTATTTT
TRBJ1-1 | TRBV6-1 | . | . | CASSPRINLNTEAFF | TGTGCCAGCAGTCCTCGGATAAACCTGAACACTGAAGCTTTCTTT
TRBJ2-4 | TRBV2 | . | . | CASTPGGAAKNIQYF | TGTGCCAGCACCCCAGGGGGGGCGGCCAAAAACATTCAGTACTTC
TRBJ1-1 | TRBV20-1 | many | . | CSARRQEAFF | TGCAGTGCTAGAAGGCAGGAAGCTTTCTTT
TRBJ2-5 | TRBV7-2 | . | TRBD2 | CASIWRAGEQYF | TGTGCCAGCATCTGGAGGGCGGGGGAGCAGTACTTC
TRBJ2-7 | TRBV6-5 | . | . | CATNRDPLHEQYF | TGTGCCACCAACCGGGATCCTCTCCACGAGCAGTACTTC
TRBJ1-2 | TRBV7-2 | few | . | CASSIYKGGYGYTF | TGTGCCAGCAGCATCTATAAGGGGGGCTATGGCTACACCTTC
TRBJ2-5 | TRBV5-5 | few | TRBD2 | CASSWTSVRQETQYF | TGTGCCAGCAGCTGGACTAGCGTGAGGCAAGAGACCCAGTACTTC
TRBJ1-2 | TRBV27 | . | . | CASKRSRTANNYGYTF | TGTGCCAGCAAGAGAAGTCGGACAGCTAATAACTATGGCTACACCTTC
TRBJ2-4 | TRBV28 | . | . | CASRLSPSENIQYF | TGTGCCAGCAGACTTAGTCCCTCGGAGAACATTCAGTACTTC
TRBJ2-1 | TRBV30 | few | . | CAWQTPGSYNEQFF | TGTGCCTGGCAGACCCCAGGCTCCTACAATGAGCAGTTCTTC
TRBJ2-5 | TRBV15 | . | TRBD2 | CATSSFGGAGETQYF | TGTGCCACCAGCAGTTTCGGGGGGGCGGGGGAGACCCAGTACTTC
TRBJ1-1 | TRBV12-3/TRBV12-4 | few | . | CASRRDGPTEAFF | TGTGCCAGCAGAAGGGACGGCCCCACTGAAGCTTTCTTT
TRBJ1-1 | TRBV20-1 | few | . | CSAMGDRNTEAFF | TGCAGTGCTATGGGCGACAGGAACACTGAAGCTTTCTTT
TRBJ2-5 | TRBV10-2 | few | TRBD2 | CAAIGGGLQETQYF | TGCGCCGCCATCGGGGGGGGTCTCCAAGAGACCCAGTACTTC
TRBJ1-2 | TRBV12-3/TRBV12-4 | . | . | CASTTDRNGYTF | TGTGCCAGCACTACCGACAGAAATGGCTACACCTTC
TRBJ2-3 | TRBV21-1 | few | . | CASSLASGLSTDTQYF | TGTGCCAGCAGCTTAGCTAGCGGCCTGAGCACAGATACGCAGTATTTT
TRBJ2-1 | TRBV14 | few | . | CASSPRGFDEQFF | TGTGCCAGCAGCCCTAGGGGGTTCGATGAGCAGTTCTTC
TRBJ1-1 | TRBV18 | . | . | CASSPRGGVGSEAFF | TGTGCCAGCTCACCACGGGGAGGGGTTGGCTCTGAAGCTTTCTTT
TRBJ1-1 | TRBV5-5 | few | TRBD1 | CASSLVPGGMNTEAFF | TGTGCCAGCAGCTTGGTGCCAGGGGGGATGAACACTGAAGCTTTCTTT
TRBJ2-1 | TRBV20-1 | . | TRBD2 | CSAGGSGGRYNEQFF | TGCAGTGCTGGGGGATCTGGCGGGAGGTACAATGAGCAGTTCTTC
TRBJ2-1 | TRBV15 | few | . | CATSRDQRGNEQFF | TGTGCCACCAGCAGAGATCAACGGGGGAATGAGCAGTTCTTC
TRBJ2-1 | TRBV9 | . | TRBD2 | CASCGSANEQFF | TGTGCCAGCTGCGGGAGTGCGAATGAGCAGTTCTTC